This T cell receptor beta chain originates from a study of prognosis after radiotherapy for stage I lung cancer (dated by TCRdb to the early 2020s). A note on the overall study: Between early 2018 and 2019, fewer than 20 stage I NSCLC patients were enrolled in Nanjing, China. A total of roughly 40 blood samples from 19 patients were sequenced, with one sample obtained before and one obtained after SBRT for each patient. Squamous cell carcinoma histology was identified in six to eight patients, and adenocarcinoma histology was identified in more than ten patients. SBRT was not combined with any concurrent therapy in any patient. Stage I lung tumors that were newly diagnosed and primary were found in around 15 patients, while about five patients had oligometastatic NSCLC after surgical resection of the primary tumor. All patients were regarded as medically inoperable, because of comorbidities in about eleven patients and refusal of surgery in 6 to 8 patients. Image-guided IMRT or VMAT was used to deliver SBRT in 3 to 5 fractions at a biologically effective dose of at least 100 Gy. Peripheral blood TCR beta repertoires were profiled in stage I NSCLC patients before and after stereotactic body radiotherapy, and the study then linked these repertoires to distant failure. Ages in the cohort of about a dozen men and more than 5 women ranged from roughly 53 to 84 years, with a median of 74. After SBRT, distant metastases developed in about 20% of the 19 patients at a median of around seven months, while the remaining 15 patients had no significant progression. Broad study findings and their caveats: Differences in TRBV and TRBJ usage frequencies by metastasis status were reportedly observed in two V genes at baseline and in several V and two J genes after SBRT. Post-SBRT Shannon entropy and its change from baseline were lower in patients who developed distant metastases; baseline Shannon entropy was not associated with metastases. No determination of tumor specificity was made for expanded TCR clones. After SBRT, the number of unique TCR clones decreased (median approximately 9,100 before versus several thousand after; Wilcoxon paired P=0.011). The study was limited by its small cohort and short follow-up, and the findings require independent validation. All reported P values were unadjusted for multiple comparisons.

Two rounds of multiplex PCR were used to amplify the TCR beta CDR3 region from genomic DNA. The first PCR round used primers specific to each TRBV and TRBJ gene, and the primer sequences were filed in Chinese patent CN105087789A. Universal primers were used in the second round of PCR. The Roche High Pure PCR Template Preparation Kit was used to extract genomic DNA from the frozen PBMCs. The libraries underwent paired-end sequencing with 151 bp reads on an Illumina HiSeq 3000. In the original analysis: CutAdapt was used to discard raw reads that did not contain the multiplex PCR primer sequences. PEAR was used to merge high-quality paired reads into contigs. MiXCR assigned TRB V, D and J gene segments to each contig by aligning to reference sequences. To remove sequencing errors, CDR3 sequences were clustered according to base quality and sequence similarity. Diversity was calculated as Shannon entropy divided by the natural log of the number of productive TCR sequences. One minus Shannon entropy divided by the natural log of the number of unique clonotypes was used as the definition of clonality. The Youden index of ROC curves was used to select progression-free survival cut-offs for repertoire metrics, and analyses were performed in R 3.5.3. TCRdb reprocessing: public reads trimmed at Q25 with fastp, clones called with MiXCR, in-frame beta chains kept. A single entry per CDR3 protein holds the most common genes and DNA from its merged rows. Here the V and J calls rest on TCRdb's processing, not on the authors' analysis. In this sample the table shows 15,000 or so distinct CDR3 sequences, approximately 46% of which occur a single time. In total, the top ten clones hold 38% of the sample.

CDR1 SNHLY and CDR2 FYNNEI are derived from the germline V gene. Taken from cysteine to phenylalanine, the CDR3 has 15 residues. The sequence is cut down to CDR3 DNA, 45 bases in frame from base 1. Trimming removed 6 bases from V and 7 bases from J, leaving 18 bases between the germline ends. A history of other malignancies or of prior chemotherapy or radiotherapy was absent in all patients, and node-negative disease was shown on CT and PET/CT in all patients. At each of two time points, roughly 6.5 milliliters of peripheral venous blood were collected in EDTA tubes. PBMCs were isolated by Ficoll-Paque Plus density-gradient centrifugation. Immediately after collection, samples were stored at -80 degrees C until analysis. This clonotype was seen ten or more times. There is no known antigen for this receptor. It has no much larger one-base neighbor in the sample; base qualities were not kept.

The source of this sequence is a donor over 45 with non-small cell lung cancer. The sequence is built from TRBV2 and TRBJ1-4; tentative D gene TRBD1, with 6 bases matching. The specimen was PBMCs, collected before or after stereotactic body radiation therapy (not recorded which). The DNA sequence is given as TGTGCCAGCAGCGAAACCAGGGGAAGGAGTGAAAAACTGTTTTTT. It codes for CASSETRGRSEKLFF.